This T cell receptor beta chain originates from a study of Tregs in tolerant kidney transplant recipients. Findings and caveats of the study: Nucleotide sequences could not be compared across some patients' samples due to primer changes.

Measured with immunoSEQ multiplex PCR; TCRdb has only the in-frame clones, and not every one. This sample lists over 45,000 clones; its ten largest clones have roughly 0.8%. Unstimulated Tregs (CD4+CD25+CD127-) and CD4+CD25- non-Tregs were sorted from PBMCs. The J segment lost 6 bases and the V segment lost 0 bases, leaving 14 bases of the junction unmatched. The germline CDR1 and CDR2 sequences are DFQATT and SNEGSKA (reference sequence). This CDR3 is built from 19 residues. Details on this clone: Its antigen is not known. The read terminates 3 residues ahead of where the CDR3 ends, so the germline J gene completes it.

The V and J genes are TRBV20-1 and TRBJ2-1; 13 positions match TRBD2. The clonotype comes from a human donor who received a combined kidney and bone marrow transplant. The source was CD4+ T cells from blood, collected before the transplant. The CDR3 loop is CSARDTRTSGSTRVNEQFF. CDR3 bases read: TGCAGTGCTAGAGATACCCGGACTAGCGGGAGTACTCGTGTCAATGAG.